Listed below are T cell receptor beta chains from one sample, sequenced in a study of CD8 T cells in Susac syndrome. One entry per CDR3 protein results from TCRdb running MiXCR on the immunoSEQ multiplex PCR reads. The table records more than 70,000 distinct CDR3 sequences, 94% of them present only once. Sequencing was performed on CD8+ T cells from PBMCs. The receptors originated from a human donor with Susac syndrome. Both conserved end residues are part of each CDR3. The order of the fields is V gene, J gene, CDR3 length, D gene, clone size, CDR3 DNA, CDR3 protein. A D gene is named only where the DNA matches it firmly. Part of the rows lack a size; the others show once, few, many or a class for expanded clones.

V gene: TRBV5-6
J gene: TRBJ1-1
CDR3 length: 15
D gene: -
clone size: -
CDR3 DNA: TGTGCCAGCAGCTCCCCGAGGGCCTTGAACACTGAAGCTTTCTTT
CDR3 protein: CASSSPRALNTEAFF

V gene: TRBV6-1
J gene: TRBJ2-1
CDR3 length: 17
D gene: TRBD2
clone size: -
CDR3 DNA: TGTGCCAGCCGACTAGCGGGGGGGCCAAGCTCCTACAATGAGCAGTTCTTC
CDR3 protein: CASRLAGGPSSYNEQFF

V gene: TRBV6-5
J gene: TRBJ1-5
CDR3 length: 13
D gene: -
clone size: -
CDR3 DNA: TGTGCCAGCAGTTACAACAGCTATCAGCCCCAGCATTTT
CDR3 protein: CASSYNSYQPQHF

V gene: TRBV5-4
J gene: TRBJ2-3
CDR3 length: 13
D gene: TRBD1
clone size: -
CDR3 DNA: TGTGCCATCGGGACAGGGAAGGTGGATACGCAGTATTTT
CDR3 protein: CAIGTGKVDTQYF

V gene: TRBV30
J gene: TRBJ1-1
CDR3 length: 11
D gene: TRBD1
clone size: -
CDR3 DNA: TGTGCCTGCTTGACAGGGACTGAAGCTTTCTTT
CDR3 protein: CACLTGTEAFF

V gene: TRBV29-1
J gene: TRBJ2-7
CDR3 length: 15
D gene: -
clone size: -
CDR3 DNA: TGCAGCGTTAAGGGGGTGGGGGCAGTATCCTACGAGCAGTACTTC
CDR3 protein: CSVKGVGAVSYEQYF

V gene: TRBV2
J gene: TRBJ2-1
CDR3 length: 15
D gene: -
clone size: once
CDR3 DNA: TGTGCCAGCAGGGACTCTCGAGGTTACAATGGTGAGCAGTTCTTC
CDR3 protein: CASRDSRGYNGEQFF

V gene: TRBV28
J gene: TRBJ2-5
CDR3 length: 16
D gene: TRBD2
clone size: -
CDR3 DNA: TGTGCCAGCAGTCCTCGACTAGCGGCGTACCAAGAGACCCAGTACTTC
CDR3 protein: CASSPRLAAYQETQYF

V gene: TRBV7-9
J gene: TRBJ2-7
CDR3 length: 15
D gene: -
clone size: -
CDR3 DNA: TGTGCCAGCAGCCCCCCGCAGGGAAATCCCTACGAACAGTACTTC
CDR3 protein: CASSPPQGNPYEQYF

V gene: TRBV30
J gene: TRBJ2-7
CDR3 length: 13
D gene: -
clone size: -
CDR3 DNA: TGTGCCTGGAGTGCGAGTAACCCTCGGACCCCGTACTTC
CDR3 protein: CAWSASNPRTPYF

V gene: TRBV7-9
J gene: TRBJ2-1
CDR3 length: 16
D gene: -
clone size: -
CDR3 DNA: TGTGCCAGCAGTTCTCGGACAGAAGCCTCCTACAATGAGCAGTTCTTC
CDR3 protein: CASSSRTEASYNEQFF

V gene: TRBV6-5
J gene: TRBJ1-2
CDR3 length: 12
D gene: -
clone size: -
CDR3 DNA: TGTGCCAGCAGCTCCTCTGCGTGGGGCTACACCTTC
CDR3 protein: CASSSSAWGYTF

V gene: TRBV5-1
J gene: TRBJ1-1
CDR3 length: 13
D gene: TRBD1
clone size: -
CDR3 DNA: TGCGCCAGCAGCTTGGACAGGGGGCCTCAGGCTTTCTTT
CDR3 protein: CASSLDRGPQAFF

V gene: TRBV14
J gene: TRBJ2-1
CDR3 length: 16
D gene: TRBD2
clone size: -
CDR3 DNA: TGTGCCAGCAGCCAAGTCCCAGCGGGGGGTTGGTATGAGCAGTTCTTC
CDR3 protein: CASSQVPAGGWYEQFF

V gene: TRBV6-5
J gene: TRBJ1-6
CDR3 length: 15
D gene: -
clone size: -
CDR3 DNA: TGTGCCAGCAGTCGCCGGCGTGCTTATAATTCACCCCTCCACTTT
CDR3 protein: CASSRRRAYNSPLHF

V gene: TRBV15
J gene: TRBJ2-7
CDR3 length: 13
D gene: TRBD1
clone size: -
CDR3 DNA: TGTGCCACCAGCAGCAAAGACAGGGGTTGGCAGTACTTC
CDR3 protein: CATSSKDRGWQYF

V gene: TRBV11-2
J gene: TRBJ2-7
CDR3 length: 13
D gene: -
clone size: -
CDR3 DNA: TGTGCCAGCAGTCGGTGGCGGGGCTACGAGCAGTACTTC
CDR3 protein: CASSRWRGYEQYF

V gene: TRBV27
J gene: TRBJ2-5
CDR3 length: 13
D gene: -
clone size: -
CDR3 DNA: TGTGCCAGCAGCCGCCGGGGGTCCGAGACCCAGTACTTC
CDR3 protein: CASSRRGSETQYF

V gene: TRBV12-5
J gene: TRBJ2-5
CDR3 length: 16
D gene: -
clone size: -
CDR3 DNA: TGTGCTAGTGTACCGCCAGGGTCCTTGTACCAAGAGACCCAGTACTTC
CDR3 protein: CASVPPGSLYQETQYF

V gene: TRBV30
J gene: TRBJ1-6
CDR3 length: 12
D gene: -
clone size: -
CDR3 DNA: TGTGCCCTCGGTGGGCGCGGTTCACCCCTCCACTTT
CDR3 protein: CALGGRGSPLHF

V gene: TRBV20-1
J gene: TRBJ2-7
CDR3 length: 13
D gene: -
clone size: -
CDR3 DNA: TGCAGTGCTAGAGATTGGCAGGGCTACGAGCAGTACTTC
CDR3 protein: CSARDWQGYEQYF

V gene: TRBV20-1
J gene: TRBJ1-2
CDR3 length: 13
D gene: -
clone size: -
CDR3 DNA: TGCAGTGCCTCGGACCCACCTGGCTATGGCTACACCTTC
CDR3 protein: CSASDPPGYGYTF

V gene: TRBV14
J gene: TRBJ2-4
CDR3 length: 16
D gene: TRBD1
clone size: -
CDR3 DNA: TGTGCCAGCAGCCGTAGACAGGGCTTAGGCAAAAACATTCAGTACTTC
CDR3 protein: CASSRRQGLGKNIQYF

V gene: TRBV5-1
J gene: TRBJ2-3
CDR3 length: 13
D gene: -
clone size: -
CDR3 DNA: TGCGCCAGCAGCTTGGACATCACAGATACGCAGTATTTT
CDR3 protein: CASSLDITDTQYF

V gene: TRBV2
J gene: TRBJ2-7
CDR3 length: 14
D gene: -
clone size: -
CDR3 DNA: TGTGCCAGCAGTGATCTTGGGGGCTACTACGAGCAGTACTTC
CDR3 protein: CASSDLGGYYEQYF

V gene: TRBV4-1
J gene: TRBJ2-7
CDR3 length: 13
D gene: -
clone size: once
CDR3 DNA: TGCGCCAGCAGCCGGACAAGTTACTACGAGCAGTACTTC
CDR3 protein: CASSRTSYYEQYF

V gene: TRBV12-5
J gene: TRBJ2-5
CDR3 length: 14
D gene: -
clone size: -
CDR3 DNA: TGTGCTAGTGGTACCGGGGCCTCCCAAGAGACCCAGTACTTC
CDR3 protein: CASGTGASQETQYF

V gene: TRBV20-1
J gene: TRBJ2-3
CDR3 length: 14
D gene: TRBD1
clone size: -
CDR3 DNA: TGCAGTGCTAGAGTGGGACAGGGAGCTCGTACGCAGTATTTT
CDR3 protein: CSARVGQGARTQYF

V gene: TRBV27
J gene: TRBJ1-2
CDR3 length: 13
D gene: -
clone size: -
CDR3 DNA: TGTGCCACAAAAGGGGACCTTGGCTATGGCTACACCTTC
CDR3 protein: CATKGDLGYGYTF

V gene: TRBV7-9
J gene: TRBJ2-1
CDR3 length: 15
D gene: -
clone size: -
CDR3 DNA: TGTGCCAGCAGCTTAGCGGACAGTAGTTTGAATGAGCAGTTCTTC
CDR3 protein: CASSLADSSLNEQFF

V gene: TRBV30
J gene: TRBJ2-7
CDR3 length: 13
D gene: -
clone size: -
CDR3 DNA: TGTGCCTGGAGTGAAGGGCAGGGCTACGAGCAGTACTTC
CDR3 protein: CAWSEGQGYEQYF

V gene: TRBV9
J gene: TRBJ2-5
CDR3 length: 14
D gene: -
clone size: -
CDR3 DNA: TGTGCCAGCAGCCCCACCAGACGGGAAGAGACCCAGTACTTC
CDR3 protein: CASSPTRREETQYF

V gene: TRBV9
J gene: TRBJ1-2
CDR3 length: 15
D gene: TRBD1
clone size: -
CDR3 DNA: TGTGCCAGCAGCGAGGGACAGGGGGGAATCAATAGCTACACCTTC
CDR3 protein: CASSEGQGGINSYTF

V gene: TRBV29-1
J gene: TRBJ2-7
CDR3 length: 16
D gene: TRBD1
clone size: -
CDR3 DNA: TGCAGCGTTGAGTCAGTCCTGTCCAGGGGGCGATACGAGCAGTACTTC
CDR3 protein: CSVESVLSRGRYEQYF

V gene: TRBV3-1
J gene: TRBJ2-7
CDR3 length: 14
D gene: -
clone size: -
CDR3 DNA: TGTGCCAGCAGCCCTACCGGGACTCCCTACGAGCAGTACTTC
CDR3 protein: CASSPTGTPYEQYF

V gene: TRBV20-1
J gene: TRBJ2-7
CDR3 length: 15
D gene: TRBD2
clone size: -
CDR3 DNA: TGCAGTGCTCGGGCACTAGCGGGGGGATTCTACGAGCAGTACTTC
CDR3 protein: CSARALAGGFYEQYF

V gene: TRBV13
J gene: TRBJ1-2
CDR3 length: 14
D gene: -
clone size: -
CDR3 DNA: TGTGCCAGCAGCTCTCGGACAGATAACTATGGCTACACCTTC
CDR3 protein: CASSSRTDNYGYTF

V gene: TRBV27
J gene: TRBJ2-7
CDR3 length: 15
D gene: TRBD1
clone size: -
CDR3 DNA: TGTGCCAGCAGTCCTAAGGGGACAGGGCGGCACGAGCAGTACTTC
CDR3 protein: CASSPKGTGRHEQYF

V gene: TRBV28
J gene: TRBJ2-2
CDR3 length: 13
D gene: -
clone size: -
CDR3 DNA: TGTGCCAGCAGTTTAACCCAGCACGGGGAGCTGTTTTTT
CDR3 protein: CASSLTQHGELFF

V gene: TRBV24-1
J gene: TRBJ2-1
CDR3 length: 14
D gene: TRBD2
clone size: -
CDR3 DNA: TGTGCCACCAGTGCACTAGCGGGGGGGGCTGAGCAGTTCTTC
CDR3 protein: CATSALAGGAEQFF

V gene: TRBV12-3/TRBV12-4
J gene: TRBJ2-1
CDR3 length: 16
D gene: TRBD2
clone size: -
CDR3 DNA: TGTGCCAGCAGTTTAACGACTAGCGGGGGGAACAATGAGCAGTTCTTC
CDR3 protein: CASSLTTSGGNNEQFF

V gene: TRBV4-1
J gene: TRBJ1-5
CDR3 length: 14
D gene: -
clone size: -
CDR3 DNA: TGCGCCAGCAGCCAAGATAACGGGAATCAGCCCCAGCATTTT
CDR3 protein: CASSQDNGNQPQHF

V gene: TRBV5-1
J gene: TRBJ1-1
CDR3 length: 15
D gene: -
clone size: -
CDR3 DNA: TGCGCCAGCAGCCCTTGGGGGGGGAGGCCCACTGAAGCTTTCTTT
CDR3 protein: CASSPWGGRPTEAFF

V gene: TRBV13
J gene: TRBJ2-2
CDR3 length: 14
D gene: -
clone size: -
CDR3 DNA: TGTGCCAGCAGCTTAGGGACCTTCACCGGGGAGCTGTTTTTT
CDR3 protein: CASSLGTFTGELFF

V gene: TRBV2
J gene: TRBJ1-5
CDR3 length: 17
D gene: -
clone size: -
CDR3 DNA: TGTGCCAGCAGTGAAGTTAGGGGAGAATTAAGCAATCAGCCCCAGCATTTT
CDR3 protein: CASSEVRGELSNQPQHF

V gene: TRBV6-5
J gene: TRBJ2-1
CDR3 length: 15
D gene: -
clone size: -
CDR3 DNA: TGTGCCAGCAGGGACTTTAGGGGCGGTGGCAATGAGCAGTTCTTC
CDR3 protein: CASRDFRGGGNEQFF